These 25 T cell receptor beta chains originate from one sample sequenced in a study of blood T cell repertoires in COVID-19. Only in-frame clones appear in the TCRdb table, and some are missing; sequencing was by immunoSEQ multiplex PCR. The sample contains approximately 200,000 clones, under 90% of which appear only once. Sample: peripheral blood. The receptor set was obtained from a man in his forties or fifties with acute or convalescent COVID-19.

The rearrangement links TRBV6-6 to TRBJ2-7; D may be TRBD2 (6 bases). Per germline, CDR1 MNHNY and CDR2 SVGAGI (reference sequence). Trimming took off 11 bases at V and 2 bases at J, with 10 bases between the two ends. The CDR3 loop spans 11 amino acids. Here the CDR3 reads CASGETYEQYF. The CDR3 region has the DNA TGTGCCTCGGGGGAAACCTACGAGCAGTACTTC.

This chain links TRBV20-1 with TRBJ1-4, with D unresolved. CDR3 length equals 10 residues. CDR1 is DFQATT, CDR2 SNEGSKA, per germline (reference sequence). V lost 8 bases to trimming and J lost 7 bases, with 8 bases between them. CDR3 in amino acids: CSCRGEKLFF. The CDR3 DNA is TGCAGTTGTCGGGGTGAAAAACTGTTTTTT.

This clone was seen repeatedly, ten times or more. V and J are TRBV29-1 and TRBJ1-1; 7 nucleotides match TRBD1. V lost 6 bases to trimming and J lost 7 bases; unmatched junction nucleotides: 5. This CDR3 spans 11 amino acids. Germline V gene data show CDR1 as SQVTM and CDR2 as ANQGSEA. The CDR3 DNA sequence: TGCAGCGTAGACAGGGTGGGTGAAGCTTTCTTT. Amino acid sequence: CSVDRVGEAFF.

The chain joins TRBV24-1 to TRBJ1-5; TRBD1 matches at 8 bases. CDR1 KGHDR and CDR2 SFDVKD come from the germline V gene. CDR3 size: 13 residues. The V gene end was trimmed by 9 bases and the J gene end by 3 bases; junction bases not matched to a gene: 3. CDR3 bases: TGTGCCACCGGGACAGGAACCAATCAGCCCCAGCATTTT. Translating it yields CATGTGTNQPQHF.

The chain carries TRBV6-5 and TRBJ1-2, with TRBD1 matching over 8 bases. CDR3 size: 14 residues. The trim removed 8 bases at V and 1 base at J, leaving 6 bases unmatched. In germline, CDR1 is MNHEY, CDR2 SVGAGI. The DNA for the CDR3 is TGTGCCAGCGGAAGGGACAGGAGTAACTATGGCTACACCTTC. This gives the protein CASGRDRSNYGYTF.

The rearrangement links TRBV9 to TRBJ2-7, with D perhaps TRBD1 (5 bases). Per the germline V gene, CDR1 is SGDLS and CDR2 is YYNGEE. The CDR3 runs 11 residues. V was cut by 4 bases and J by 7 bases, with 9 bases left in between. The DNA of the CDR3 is TGTGCCAGCAGCAAGGGGAAAGAGCAGTACTTC. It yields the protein CASSKGKEQYF.

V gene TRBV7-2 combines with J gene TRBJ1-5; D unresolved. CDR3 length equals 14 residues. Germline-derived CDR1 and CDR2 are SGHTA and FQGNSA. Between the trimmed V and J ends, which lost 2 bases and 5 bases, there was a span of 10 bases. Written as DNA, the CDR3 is TGTGCCAGCAGCTTATTCCGAGGAGATCAGCCCCAGCATTTT. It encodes CASSLFRGDQPQHF. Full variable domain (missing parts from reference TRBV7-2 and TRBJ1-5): GAGVSQSPSNKVTEKGKDVELRCDPISGHTALYWYRQSLGQGLEFLIYFQGNSAPDKSGLPSDRFSAERTGGSVSTLTIQRTQQEDSAVYLCASSLFRGDQPQHFGDGTRLSIL.

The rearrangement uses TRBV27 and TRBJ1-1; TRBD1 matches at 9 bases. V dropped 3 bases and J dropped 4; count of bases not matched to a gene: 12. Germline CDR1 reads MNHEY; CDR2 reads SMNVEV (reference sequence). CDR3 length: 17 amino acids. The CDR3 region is CASSFMSWTGERTEAFF. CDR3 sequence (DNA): TGTGCCAGCAGTTTCATGTCCTGGACAGGGGAGCGCACTGAAGCTTTCTTT.

The CDR3 loop is CASNRPGGGGTEAFF. The CDR3 nucleotides read TGTGCCAGCAACAGACCAGGGGGCGGGGGCACTGAAGCTTTCTTT. This chain uses TRBV6-6 with TRBJ1-1, with 8 bases lining up with TRBD1. The V gene's germline CDR1 is MNHNY and CDR2 SVGAGI (reference sequence). V gave up 7 bases and J gave up 4 bases; unmatched junction bases: 11. The length of the CDR3 is 15 residues.

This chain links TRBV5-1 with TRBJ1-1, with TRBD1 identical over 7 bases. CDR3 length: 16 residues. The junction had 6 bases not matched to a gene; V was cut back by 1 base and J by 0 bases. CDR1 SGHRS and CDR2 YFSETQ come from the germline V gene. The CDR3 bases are TGCGCCAGCAGCTTGCAGGGGGTCCTCATGAACACTGAAGCTTTCTTT. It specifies CASSLQGVLMNTEAFF.

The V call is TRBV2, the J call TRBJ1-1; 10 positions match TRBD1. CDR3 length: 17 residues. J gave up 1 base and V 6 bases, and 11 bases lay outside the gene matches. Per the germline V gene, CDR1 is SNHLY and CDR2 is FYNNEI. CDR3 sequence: CASSARTGGISNTEAFF. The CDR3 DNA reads TGTGCCAGCAGCGCGCGGACAGGGGGTATATCGAACACTGAAGCTTTCTTT.

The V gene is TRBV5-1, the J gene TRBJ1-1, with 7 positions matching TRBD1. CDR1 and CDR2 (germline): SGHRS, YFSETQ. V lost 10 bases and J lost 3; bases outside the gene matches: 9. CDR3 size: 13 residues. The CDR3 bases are TGCGCCTGCCGACAGGGTCGGGACACTGAAGCTTTCTTT. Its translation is CACRQGRDTEAFF.

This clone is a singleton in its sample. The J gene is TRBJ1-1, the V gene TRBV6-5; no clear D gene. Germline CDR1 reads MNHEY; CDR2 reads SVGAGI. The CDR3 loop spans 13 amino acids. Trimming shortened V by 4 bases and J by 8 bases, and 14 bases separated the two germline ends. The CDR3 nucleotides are TGTGCCAGCAGTTCCACTCGGGTCAAGGAAGCTTTCTTT. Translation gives CASSSTRVKEAFF.

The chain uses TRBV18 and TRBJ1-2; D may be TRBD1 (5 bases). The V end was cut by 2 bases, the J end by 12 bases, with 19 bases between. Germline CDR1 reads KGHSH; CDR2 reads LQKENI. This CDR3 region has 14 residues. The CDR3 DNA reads TGTGCCAGCTCACCAACCTCTGAAGACAGTGGACACACCTTC. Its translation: CASSPTSEDSGHTF. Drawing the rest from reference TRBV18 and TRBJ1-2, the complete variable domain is NAGVMQNPRHLVRRRGQEARLRCSPMKGHSHVYWYRQLPEEGLKFMVYLQKENIIDESGMPKERFSAEFPKEGPSILRIQQVVRGDSAAYFCASSPTSEDSGHTFGSGTRLTVV.

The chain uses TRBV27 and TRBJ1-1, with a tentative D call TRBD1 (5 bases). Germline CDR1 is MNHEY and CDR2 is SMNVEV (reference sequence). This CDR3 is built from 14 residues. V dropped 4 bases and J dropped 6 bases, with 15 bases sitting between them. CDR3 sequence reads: CASSSPQVRSEAFF. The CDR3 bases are TGTGCCAGCAGTTCCCCACAGGTTAGGTCTGAAGCTTTCTTT.

The CDR3 region has the DNA TGTGCCAGTAGGAGGACCCAGACAGGGCTGGGGAATGAGCAGTTCTTC. Its protein is CASRRTQTGLGNEQFF. The V call is TRBV19, the J call TRBJ2-1, with 7 bases fitting TRBD1. CDR1 is LNHDA and CDR2 is SQIVND in the germline V gene (reference sequence). Trimming at V came to 6 bases and at J to 7 bases, leaving 15 bases not matched to a gene. CDR3 size: 16 residues.

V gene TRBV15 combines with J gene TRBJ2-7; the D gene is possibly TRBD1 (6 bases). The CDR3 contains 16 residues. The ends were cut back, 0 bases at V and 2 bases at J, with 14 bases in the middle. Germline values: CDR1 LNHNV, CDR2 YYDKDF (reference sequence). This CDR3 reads CATSREGRGSPYEQYF. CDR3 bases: TGTGCCACCAGCAGAGAGGGCAGGGGATCCCCCTACGAGCAGTACTTC.

DNA of the CDR3: TGTGCCAGCAGCTCAGGGTTCGGCGCTGAAAAACTGTTTTTT. Translating gives CASSSGFGAEKLFF. V gene TRBV7-9 combines with J gene TRBJ1-4, with D perhaps matching TRBD1 (5 bases). CDR3 size: 14 residues. CDR1 and CDR2 from the germline V gene are SEHNR and FQNEAQ (reference sequence). V gave up 4 bases and J gave up 7 bases, with 13 bases separating them.

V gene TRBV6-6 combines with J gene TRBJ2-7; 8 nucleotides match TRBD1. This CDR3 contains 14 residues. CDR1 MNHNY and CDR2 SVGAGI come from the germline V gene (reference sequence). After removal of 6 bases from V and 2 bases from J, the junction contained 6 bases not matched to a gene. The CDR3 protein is CASSGTGITYEQYF. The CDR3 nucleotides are TGTGCCAGCAGCGGGACAGGCATAACCTACGAGCAGTACTTC.

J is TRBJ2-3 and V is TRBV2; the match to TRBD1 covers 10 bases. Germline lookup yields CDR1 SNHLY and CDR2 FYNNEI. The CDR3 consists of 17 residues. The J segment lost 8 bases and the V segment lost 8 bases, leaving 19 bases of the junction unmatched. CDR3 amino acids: CASRNSAGTGAWGTQYF. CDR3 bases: TGTGCCAGCCGAAATTCTGCCGGGACAGGGGCCTGGGGTACGCAGTATTTT. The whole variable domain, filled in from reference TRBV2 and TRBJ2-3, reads EPEVTQTPSHQVTQMGQEVILRCVPISNHLYFYWYRQILGQKVEFLVSFYNNEISEKSEIFDDQFSVERPDGSNFTLKIRSTKLEDSAMYFCASRNSAGTGAWGTQYFGPGTRLTVL.

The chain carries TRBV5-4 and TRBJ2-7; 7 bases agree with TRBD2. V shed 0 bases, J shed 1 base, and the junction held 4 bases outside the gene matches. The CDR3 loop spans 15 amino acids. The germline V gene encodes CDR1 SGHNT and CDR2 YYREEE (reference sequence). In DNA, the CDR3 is TGTGCCAGCAGCTTGGACGGGGGAGGGTCCTACGAGCAGTACTTC. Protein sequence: CASSLDGGGSYEQYF.

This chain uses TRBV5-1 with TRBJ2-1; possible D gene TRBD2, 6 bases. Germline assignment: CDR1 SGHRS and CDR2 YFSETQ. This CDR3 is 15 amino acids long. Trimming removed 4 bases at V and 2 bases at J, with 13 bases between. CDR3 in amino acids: CASSGGRGAYNEQFF. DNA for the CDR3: TGCGCCAGCAGCGGAGGGAGAGGGGCCTACAATGAGCAGTTCTTC.

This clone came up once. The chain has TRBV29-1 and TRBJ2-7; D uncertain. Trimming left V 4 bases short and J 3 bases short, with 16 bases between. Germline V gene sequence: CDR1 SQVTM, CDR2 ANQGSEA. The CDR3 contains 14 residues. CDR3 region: CSVGPGSARYEQYF. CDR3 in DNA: TGCAGCGTTGGACCCGGGTCAGCTCGCTACGAGCAGTACTTC.

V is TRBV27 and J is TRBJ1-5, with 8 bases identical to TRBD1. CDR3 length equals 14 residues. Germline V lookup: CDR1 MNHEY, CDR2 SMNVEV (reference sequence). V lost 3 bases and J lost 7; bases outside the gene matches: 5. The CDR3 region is CASSLGQAKQPQHF. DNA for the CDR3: TGTGCCAGCAGTTTGGGACAGGCTAAGCAGCCCCAGCATTTT.

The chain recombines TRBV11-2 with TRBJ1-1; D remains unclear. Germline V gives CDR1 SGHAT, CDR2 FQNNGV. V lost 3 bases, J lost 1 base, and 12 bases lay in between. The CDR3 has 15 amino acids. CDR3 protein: CASSFATRGNTEAFF. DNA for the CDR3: TGTGCCAGCAGCTTTGCGACCCGGGGGAACACTGAAGCTTTCTTT.